This record looks at one T cell receptor beta chain sequence and its context. The data were taken from a study of T cell changes during pregnancy in multiple sclerosis. Data came from immunoSEQ multiplex PCR; TCRdb stores just in-frame clones and leaves some out. The repertoire holds tens of thousands of clones, with 96% as singletons. The CDR3 extends over 15 amino acids. V shed 4 bases and J 7 bases; nucleotides not matched to a gene: 3. Germline V lookup: CDR1 SEHNR, CDR2 FQNEAQ (reference sequence). The TCR comes from a female donor with multiple sclerosis, enrolled in a pregnancy study. The sample in question was CD8+ T cells from peripheral blood mononuclear cells, obtained after pregnancy. The chain combines TRBV7-9 with TRBJ2-1; 14 nucleotides line up with TRBD2. CDR3 sequence: CASSYGTSGSNEQFF. In DNA, the CDR3 is TGTGCCAGCAGCTACGGGACTAGCGGGAGTAATGAGCAGTTCTTC.